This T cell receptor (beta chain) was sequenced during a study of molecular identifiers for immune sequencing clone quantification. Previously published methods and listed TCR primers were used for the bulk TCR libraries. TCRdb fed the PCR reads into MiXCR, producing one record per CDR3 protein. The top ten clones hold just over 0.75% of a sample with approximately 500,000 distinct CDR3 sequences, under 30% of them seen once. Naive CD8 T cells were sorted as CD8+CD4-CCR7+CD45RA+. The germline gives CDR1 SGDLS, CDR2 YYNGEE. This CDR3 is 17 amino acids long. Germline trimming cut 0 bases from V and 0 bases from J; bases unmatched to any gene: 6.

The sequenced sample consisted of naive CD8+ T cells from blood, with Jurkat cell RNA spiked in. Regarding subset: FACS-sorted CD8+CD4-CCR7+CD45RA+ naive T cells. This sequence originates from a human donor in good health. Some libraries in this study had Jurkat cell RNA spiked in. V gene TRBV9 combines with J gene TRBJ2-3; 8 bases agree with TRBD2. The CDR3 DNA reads TGTGCCAGCAGCGTAGCGGGGGGGCCATATAGCACAGATACGCAGTATTTT. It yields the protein CASSVAGGPYSTDTQYF.